What follows are 27 T cell receptor beta chains derived from one specimen sequenced in a study of T cell changes during pregnancy in multiple sclerosis. Assay used: immunoSEQ multiplex PCR; TCRdb lists only in-frame clones, some missing. There are some 60,000 clones in the sample; roughly nine tenths occur only once, and under 0.45% lies in the top ten. Here the sequenced sample was CD4+ T cells from peripheral blood mononuclear cells, taken in the third trimester of pregnancy. The source is a female donor with multiple sclerosis, enrolled in a pregnancy study.

The chain couples TRBV4-2 to TRBJ1-5, with TRBD1 matching 7 bases. Germline CDR1 reads LGHNA; CDR2 reads YNFKEQ. The CDR3 is made up of 16 amino acids. V gave up 4 bases and J gave up 3 bases; unmatched junction bases: 9. The CDR3 loop is CASSPNPGQVNQPQHF. As DNA, the CDR3 is TGTGCCAGCAGCCCCAACCCCGGACAGGTCAATCAGCCCCAGCATTTT.

The J gene is TRBJ1-1, the V gene TRBV11-2; 8 positions agree with TRBD1. The CDR3 extends over 13 amino acids. Germline V lookup: CDR1 SGHAT, CDR2 FQNNGV. V dropped 1 base and J dropped 8; count of bases not matched to a gene: 3. For the CDR3, the DNA is TGTGCCAGCAGCTTAGGAAGGGACAGGGAAGCTTTCTTT. It encodes CASSLGRDREAFF.

This clone was seen a few times. This chain joins TRBV11-2 and TRBJ2-5; D remains unclear. Trimming cost V 4 bases and J 3 bases, with 3 bases left between them. CDR3 length equals 11 residues. Germline-derived CDR1 and CDR2 are SGHAT and FQNNGV. The CDR3 region is CASSSEETQYF. In DNA form, the CDR3 reads TGTGCCAGCAGCTCTGAAGAGACCCAGTACTTC.

The V and J genes are TRBV11-2 and TRBJ1-3, with TRBD1 matching 9 bases. This CDR3 region has 17 residues. Germline values: CDR1 SGHAT, CDR2 FQNNGV. The V segment lost 2 bases and the J segment 0 bases; nucleotides outside the gene matches: 5. As DNA, the CDR3 is TGTGCCAGCAGCTTACCGGGACAGGGACGCTCTGGAAACACCATATATTTT. Amino acid sequence: CASSLPGQGRSGNTIYF.

This clone showed up just once. The rearrangement joins TRBV7-2 to TRBJ2-7, with TRBD2 matching over 7 bases. CDR1 and CDR2 from the germline V gene are SGHTA and FQGNSA. After removal of 5 bases from V and 2 bases from J, the junction contained 12 bases not matched to a gene. The CDR3 contains 16 residues. CDR3 sequence reads: CASSRTSAPVAYEQYF. The CDR3 DNA follows: TGTGCCAGCAGCCGTACTAGCGCGCCGGTCGCCTACGAGCAGTACTTC. Based on the CDR3 plus reference TRBV7-2 and TRBJ2-7, the full variable domain is GAGVSQSPSNKVTEKGKDVELRCDPISGHTALYWYRQSLGQGLEFLIYFQGNSAPDKSGLPSDRFSAERTGGSVSTLTIQRTQQEDSAVYLCASSRTSAPVAYEQYFGPGTRLTVT.

The V call is TRBV2, the J call TRBJ2-7; possibly TRBD2 for D (6 bases). The CDR3 length is 17 residues. Germline V lookup: CDR1 SNHLY, CDR2 FYNNEI. Trimming left V 6 bases short and J 4 bases short, with 25 bases between. CDR3 bases: TGTGCCAGCAGAGGTAGCGGACGGACCTATCTACAATACGAGCAGTACTTC. Protein: CASRGSGRTYLQYEQYF. Full variable domain (outside the CDR3, taken from reference TRBV2 and TRBJ2-7): EPEVTQTPSHQVTQMGQEVILRCVPISNHLYFYWYRQILGQKVEFLVSFYNNEISEKSEIFDDQFSVERPDGSNFTLKIRSTKLEDSAMYFCASRGSGRTYLQYEQYFGPGTRLTVT.

The rearrangement joins TRBV5-1 to TRBJ1-1; D might be TRBD1 (5 bases). Trimming pared 4 bases from V and 5 bases from J, leaving 12 bases between. Germline CDR1 SGHRS, CDR2 YFSETQ. The CDR3 sequence is 13 residues long. The CDR3 sequence: CASSVQGLTEAFF. The CDR3, as DNA: TGCGCCAGCAGCGTGCAGGGTCTGACTGAAGCTTTCTTT.

The V call is TRBV19, the J call TRBJ2-1, with 13 bases lining up with TRBD2. The germline V gene has CDR1 LNHDA and CDR2 SQIVND (reference sequence). The CDR3 consists of 16 residues. V shed 4 bases and J 4 bases; nucleotides not matched to a gene: 4. The CDR3 reads CASSRTSGSIYNEQFF. The CDR3 region has the DNA TGTGCCAGTAGTAGGACTAGCGGGAGTATTTACAATGAGCAGTTCTTC.

The genes are TRBV19 and TRBJ1-5; D is perhaps TRBD1 (6 bases). Germline values: CDR1 LNHDA, CDR2 SQIVND (reference sequence). Trimming took 0 bases from V and 6 from J, leaving 12 bases between them. This CDR3 comprises 15 residues. The CDR3 spells CASSIDWSGVQPQHF. The CDR3 nucleotides are TGTGCCAGTAGTATAGATTGGTCAGGGGTTCAGCCCCAGCATTTT. Looking up the rest from reference TRBV19 and TRBJ1-5 gives the full variable domain: DGGITQSPKYLFRKEGQNVTLSCEQNLNHDAMYWYRQDPGQGLRLIYYSQIVNDFQKGDIAEGYSVSREKKESFPLTVTSAQKNPTAFYLCASSIDWSGVQPQHFGDGTRLSIL.

This CDR3 is CASSPEKEQYF. As DNA, the CDR3 is TGTGCCAGCTCACCAGAGAAGGAGCAGTACTTC. J is TRBJ2-7 and V is TRBV18; D is uncertain. V lost 2 bases to trimming and J lost 7 bases, with 6 bases between them. This CDR3 comprises 11 residues. The V gene's germline CDR1 is KGHSH and CDR2 LQKENI.

The rearrangement uses TRBV30 and TRBJ2-7; 7 nucleotides match TRBD1. The V gene's germline CDR1 is GTSNPN and CDR2 SVGIG (reference sequence). The CDR3 runs to 14 residues. The V and J ends lost 0 bases and 3 bases, in that order; junction bases with no gene match: 5. The CDR3 loop is CAWSVTGRSYEQYF. The CDR3, as DNA: TGTGCCTGGAGTGTGACAGGGCGAAGCTACGAGCAGTACTTC.

The chain combines TRBV4-2 with TRBJ1-2; D is ambiguous. V lost 0 bases, J lost 7 bases, and 15 bases lay in between. The CDR3 is made up of 15 amino acids. The V gene's germline CDR1 is LGHNA and CDR2 YNFKEQ. CDR3 DNA: TGTGCCAGCAGCCAAGATAGCGGAGGCCGGGGTGGCTACACCTTC. Protein: CASSQDSGGRGGYTF.

This rearrangement joins TRBV6-5 to TRBJ1-1; perhaps TRBD1 as D (5 bases). CDR1 MNHEY and CDR2 SVGAGI come from the germline V gene. The CDR3 is made up of 14 amino acids. V was shortened by 6 bases and J by 2 bases, with 13 bases between the two germline ends. The CDR3 DNA follows: TGTGCCAGCAGGCAGGGAGGAGGAAACACTGAAGCTTTCTTT. Translation gives CASRQGGGNTEAFF.

This clone was observed a single time. The chain links TRBV19 to TRBJ1-2; D call uncertain. Trimming removed 5 bases at V and 3 bases at J, with 25 bases between. CDR3 length: 18 amino acids. Germline V gene sequence: CDR1 LNHDA, CDR2 SQIVND (reference sequence). DNA for the CDR3: TGTGCCAGTAGTCCCCGGCCTCATTGGAGCGAGGGAGACTATGGCTACACCTTC. Encoded protein: CASSPRPHWSEGDYGYTF. Using reference TRBV19 and TRBJ1-2 for the parts outside the CDR3, the full variable domain is DGGITQSPKYLFRKEGQNVTLSCEQNLNHDAMYWYRQDPGQGLRLIYYSQIVNDFQKGDIAEGYSVSREKKESFPLTVTSAQKNPTAFYLCASSPRPHWSEGDYGYTFGSGTRLTVV.

The rearrangement links TRBV6-1 to TRBJ2-6, with 10 bases matching TRBD1. Per germline, CDR1 MNHNS and CDR2 SASEGT. The CDR3 is 16 amino acids. V was pared by 1 base and J by 4 bases, with 1 base of the junction left unmatched. The CDR3 is CASSEGQGAGANVLTF. The CDR3 DNA follows: TGTGCCAGCAGTGAAGGACAGGGGGCGGGGGCCAACGTCCTGACTTTC.

The chain recombines TRBV4-3 with TRBJ2-2, with 10 bases identical to TRBD1. Germline lookup yields CDR1 LGHNA and CDR2 YSLEER. J lost 6 bases, V lost 4 bases, and 8 bases had no gene match. This CDR3 has 16 amino acids. The CDR3: CASSPLDRGRAGELFF. In DNA, the CDR3 is TGCGCCAGCAGCCCCCTGGACAGGGGGAGGGCCGGGGAGCTGTTTTTT.

The V call is TRBV18, the J call TRBJ2-7; 7 nucleotides match TRBD1. Losses at the gene ends were 3 bases for V and 5 bases for J; bases not matched to a gene: 13. This CDR3 comprises 16 residues. Germline V gene data show CDR1 as KGHSH and CDR2 as LQKENI. The CDR3 here is CASSPGTAGTLNEQYF. In nucleotides, the CDR3 is TGTGCCAGCTCACCCGGGACAGCCGGGACCCTTAACGAGCAGTACTTC.

J is TRBJ2-6 and V is TRBV6-6; D unresolved. CDR3 size: 15 residues. From germline, CDR1 is MNHNY and CDR2 SVGAGI (reference sequence). The V and J ends lost 7 bases and 2 bases respectively, with 12 bases between them. DNA of the CDR3: TGTGCCAGCACCTCTCGGGTAGCTGGGGCCAACGTCCTGACTTTC. Translating gives CASTSRVAGANVLTF.

The chain uses TRBV10-1 and TRBJ2-5, with a possible D match to TRBD1 (6 bases). V lost 0 bases and J lost 2, with 16 bases in between. The germline CDR1 and CDR2 sequences are WNHNN and SYGVQD (reference sequence). This CDR3 comprises 17 residues. In nucleotides, the CDR3 is TGCGCCAGCAGTGAGTCGGGGACAACCGGTGGACAAGAGACCCAGTACTTC. This encodes CASSESGTTGGQETQYF.

J is TRBJ1-4 and V is TRBV6-1; D call uncertain. The CDR3 spans 14 residues. V lost 4 bases and J 11 bases, leaving 17 bases between the germline ends. Germline assignment: CDR1 MNHNS and CDR2 SASEGT. The CDR3 bases are TGTGCCAGCAGTGCCGTTCTGAGAGGTGGGAAACTGTTTTTT. Its protein is CASSAVLRGGKLFF.

J is TRBJ1-1 and V is TRBV11-3, with 8 bases aligning to TRBD1. The J segment lost 1 base and the V segment lost 5 bases, leaving 6 bases of the junction unmatched. Looked up from germline, CDR1 is SGHNT and CDR2 is YENEEA. The CDR3 contains 15 residues. CDR3 bases: TGTGCCAGCAGCGTGTCTGGACAGGGGAACACTGAAGCTTTCTTT. Protein: CASSVSGQGNTEAFF.

The rearrangement links TRBV27 to TRBJ2-2; TRBD2 aligns across 8 bases. The ends lost 4 bases at V and 3 bases at J; junction bases unmatched: 10. Looked up from germline, CDR1 is MNHEY and CDR2 is SMNVEV (reference sequence). This CDR3 spans 17 amino acids. The DNA of the CDR3 is TGTGCCAGCAGTTCACCGGGGGGGAGGGCCCACACCGGGGAGCTGTTTTTT. Its translation: CASSSPGGRAHTGELFF.

The chain joins TRBV11-2 to TRBJ2-6; possibly TRBD1 for D (7 bases). Germline V lookup: CDR1 SGHAT, CDR2 FQNNGV. CDR3 length: 16 residues. The V end was cut by 2 bases, the J end by 4 bases, with 12 bases between. In nucleotides, the CDR3 is TGTGCCAGCAGCTTACCAGGGGGGTCCGGGGCCAACGTCCTGACTTTC. This translates into CASSLPGGSGANVLTF.

The V and J genes are TRBV5-1 and TRBJ1-5, with 10 bases that match TRBD1. The CDR3 runs 17 residues. V lost 0 bases to trimming and J lost 6 bases; unmatched junction nucleotides: 9. Germline lookup yields CDR1 SGHRS and CDR2 YFSETQ. CDR3 sequence reads: CASSLAPGQGISQPQHF. The CDR3, as DNA: TGCGCCAGCAGCTTGGCCCCGGGACAGGGGATTAGTCAGCCCCAGCATTTT. The whole variable domain, filled in from reference TRBV5-1 and TRBJ1-5, reads KAGVTQTPRYLIKTRGQQVTLSCSPISGHRSVSWYQQTPGQGLQFLFEYFSETQRNKGNFPGRFSGRQFSNSRSEMNVSTLELGDSALYLCASSLAPGQGISQPQHFGDGTRLSIL.

The genes are TRBV4-3 and TRBJ1-3; D perhaps matches TRBD1 (5 bases). The ends were cut back, 1 base at V and 1 base at J, with 17 bases in the middle. Per the germline V gene, CDR1 is LGHNA and CDR2 is YSLEER. The CDR3 extends over 18 amino acids. CDR3 sequence: CASSQGTSRQRSGNTIYF. The CDR3 DNA is TGCGCCAGCAGCCAAGGTACGTCGAGACAGCGTTCTGGAAACACCATATATTTT.

This clone is a singleton in its sample. The V call is TRBV18, the J call TRBJ1-1; the D gene is possibly TRBD1 (6 bases). In germline, CDR1 is KGHSH, CDR2 LQKENI. The CDR3 runs 15 residues. The ends were cut back, 3 bases at V and 4 bases at J, with 15 bases in the middle. For the CDR3, the DNA is TGTGCCAGCTCACCGATTGGGGGCGGGGGCACTGAAGCTTTCTTT. Residues: CASSPIGGGGTEAFF.

The genes are TRBV9 and TRBJ2-2; D might be TRBD1 (6 bases). Between the trimmed V and J ends, which lost 2 bases and 2 bases, there was a span of 10 bases. Germline CDR1 SGDLS, CDR2 YYNGEE. The CDR3 sequence is 15 residues long. The CDR3 DNA reads TGTGCCAGCAGCGTCGGGACATTAAACACCGGGGAGCTGTTTTTT. Encoded protein: CASSVGTLNTGELFF.